Here is one T cell receptor (beta chain) with its context. Seattle's enrolled individuals joined amid active infection and were then monitored longitudinally. Germline CDR1 SGHTS, CDR2 YDEGEE. The CDR3 has 14 residues. With 1 base removed from V and 6 bases from J, the gap between germline ends came to 8 bases. Original data processing: Estimation of nucleated cell counts was performed using reference gene primer amplification. Clones were sequenced by immunoSEQ multiplex PCR, and TCRdb holds only the in-frame ones, with some missing. The V and J calls and clone size are taken from that table; D and trimming were inferred from the DNA. This table has about 240,000 clones, 80% to 90% appearing once. The sample is drawn from a study of blood T cell repertoires in COVID-19. In the study overall: Acute and convalescent COVID-19 specimens originated in the United States, Italy and Spain.

Sequencing was carried out using peripheral blood. The origin of this receptor is a woman of 80 years or more with COVID-19, enrolled during active disease. V gene TRBV5-8 combines with J gene TRBJ1-6; D unclear. DNA for the CDR3: TGTGCCAGCAGCTTGTTGGCCAGTAATTCACCCCTCCACTTT. Translated: CASSLLASNSPLHF.